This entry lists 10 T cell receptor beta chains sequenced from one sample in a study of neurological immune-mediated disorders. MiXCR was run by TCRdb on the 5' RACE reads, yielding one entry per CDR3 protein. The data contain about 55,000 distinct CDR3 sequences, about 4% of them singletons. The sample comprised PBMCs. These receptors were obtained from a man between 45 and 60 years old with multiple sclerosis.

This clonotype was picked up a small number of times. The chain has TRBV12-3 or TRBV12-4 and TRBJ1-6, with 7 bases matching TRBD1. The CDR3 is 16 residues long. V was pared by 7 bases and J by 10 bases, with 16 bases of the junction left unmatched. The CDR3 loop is CASNLKTGPYRSPLHF. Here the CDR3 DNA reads TGTGCCAGCAACCTCAAGACAGGGCCCTATCGGTCACCCCTCCACTTT.

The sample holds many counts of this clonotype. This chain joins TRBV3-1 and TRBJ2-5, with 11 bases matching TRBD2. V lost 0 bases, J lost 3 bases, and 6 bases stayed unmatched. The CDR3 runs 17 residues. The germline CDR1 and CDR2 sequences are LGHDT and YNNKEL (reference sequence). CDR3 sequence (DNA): TGTGCCAGCAGCCAAGATCCGGGACTAGCGGACAAAGAGACCCAGTACTTC. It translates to CASSQDPGLADKETQYF.

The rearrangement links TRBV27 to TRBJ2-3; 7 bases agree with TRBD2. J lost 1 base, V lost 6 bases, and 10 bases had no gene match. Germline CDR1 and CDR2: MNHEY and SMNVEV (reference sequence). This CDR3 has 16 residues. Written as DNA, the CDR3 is TGTGCCAGCAGCACTCCCTCCAGCGGGGGCACAGATACGCAGTATTTT. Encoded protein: CASSTPSSGGTDTQYF.

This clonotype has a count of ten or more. The CDR3 region is CASGKPGTVMEQYF. The CDR3 nucleotides read TGTGCCAGCGGTAAACCCGGGACGGTAATGGAGCAGTACTTC. The chain combines TRBV27 with TRBJ2-7, with D possibly called TRBD1 or TRBD2 (5 bases each). The CDR3 has 14 residues. Between the trimmed V and J ends, which lost 8 bases and 7 bases, there was a span of 21 bases. From germline, CDR1 is MNHEY and CDR2 SMNVEV (reference sequence).

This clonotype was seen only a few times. CDR3 DNA: TGCAGTGCTAGACGGGGGAGCGGCTACAATGAGCAGTTCTTC. This sequence encodes CSARRGSGYNEQFF. The rearrangement joins TRBV20-1 to TRBJ2-1; D is possibly TRBD2 (6 bases). Germline lookup yields CDR1 DFQATT and CDR2 SNEGSKA (reference sequence). The CDR3 is made up of 14 amino acids. Trimming took 2 bases from V and 3 from J, leaving 11 bases between them.

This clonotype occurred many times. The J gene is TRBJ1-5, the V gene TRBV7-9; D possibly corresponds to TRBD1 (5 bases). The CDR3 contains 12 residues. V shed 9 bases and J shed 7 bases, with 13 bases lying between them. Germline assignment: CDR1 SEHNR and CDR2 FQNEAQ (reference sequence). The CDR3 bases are TGTGCCAGTGGGTCCGGGGGGCAGCCCCAGCATTTT. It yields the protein CASGSGGQPQHF.

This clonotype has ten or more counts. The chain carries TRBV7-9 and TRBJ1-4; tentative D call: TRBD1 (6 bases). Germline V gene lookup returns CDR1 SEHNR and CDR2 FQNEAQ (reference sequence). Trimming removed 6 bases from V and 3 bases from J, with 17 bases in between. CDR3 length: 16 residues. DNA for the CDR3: TGTGCCAGCAGACTTGGGACATCGCCCGCTAATGAAAAACTGTTTTTT. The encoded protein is CASRLGTSPANEKLFF.

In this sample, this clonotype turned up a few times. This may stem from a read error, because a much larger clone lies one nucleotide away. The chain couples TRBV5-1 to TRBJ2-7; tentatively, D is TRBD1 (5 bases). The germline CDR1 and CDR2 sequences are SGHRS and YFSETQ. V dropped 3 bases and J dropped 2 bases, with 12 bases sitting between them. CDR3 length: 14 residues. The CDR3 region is CASSWGRKPYEQYF. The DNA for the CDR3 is TGCGCCAGCAGCTGGGGCCGGAAGCCCTACGAGCAGTACTTC.

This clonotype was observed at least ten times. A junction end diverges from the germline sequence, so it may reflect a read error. The CDR3 spells CASSTGVSNQPQNF. The CDR3 coding sequence is TGTGCCAGCAGTACAGGGGTTAGCAATCAGCCCCAGAATTTT. V gene TRBV28 combines with J gene TRBJ1-5, with 7 bases identical to TRBD1. The CDR3 totals 14 residues. Germline assignment: CDR1 MDHEN and CDR2 SYDVKM.

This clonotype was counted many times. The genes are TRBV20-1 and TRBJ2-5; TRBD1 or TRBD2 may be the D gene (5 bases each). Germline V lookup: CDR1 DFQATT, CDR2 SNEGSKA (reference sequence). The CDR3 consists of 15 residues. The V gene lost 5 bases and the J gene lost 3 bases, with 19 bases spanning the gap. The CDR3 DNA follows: TGCAGTGCTGGCGGGCAGGGCTTTGAGGAAGAGACCCAGTACTTC. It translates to CSAGGQGFEEETQYF.